The 20 T cell receptor beta chains below all came from one sample that was sequenced in a study of blood T cell repertoires in COVID-19 (dated by TCRdb to about 2020). The library was produced with the immunoSEQ multiplex PCR assay. What TCRdb holds here is the immuneACCESS table cut down to in-frame rearrangements. Part of the clones is not present; checked against another copy, under half of the missing clones reflect an unresolved V gene, and the others are unexplained. In all, the sample holds approximately 250,000 clones, and approximately 85% of those were seen once. The ten biggest clones cover 5% to 6.5% of the sample. The source material was peripheral blood. The source is a man in his forties or fifties with COVID-19, enrolled during active disease.

In its sample, this clone was seen once. This chain links TRBV7-6 with TRBJ2-1; TRBD1 agrees at 9 bases. J lost 9 bases, V lost 5 bases, and 5 bases had no gene match. The germline V gene encodes CDR1 SGHVS and CDR2 FNYEAQ. The CDR3 is made up of 13 amino acids. The CDR3: CASSPGTGLEQFF. CDR3 nucleotide sequence: TGTGCCAGCAGCCCCGGGACAGGGCTTGAGCAGTTCTTC.

The rearrangement joins TRBV19 to TRBJ1-1; the D is unclear. Germline V CDR1 and CDR2: LNHDA, SQIVND (reference sequence). V was cut by 10 bases and J by 0 bases, with 15 bases left in between. This CDR3 has 14 amino acids. The CDR3 sequence: CATKPGFLNTEAFF. DNA for the CDR3: TGTGCCACAAAACCCGGTTTTCTGAACACTGAAGCTTTCTTT.

V and J are TRBV7-3 and TRBJ2-2; TRBD1 matches at 11 bases. CDR1 and CDR2 (germline): SGHTA, FQGTGA. The CDR3 length is 15 residues. After removal of 8 bases from V and 8 bases from J, the junction contained 10 bases not matched to a gene. The CDR3 DNA reads TGTGCCAGCGGACGGACAGGGGGCATGAGAGGGGAGCTGTTTTTT. This translates into CASGRTGGMRGELFF. Looking up the rest from reference TRBV7-3 and TRBJ2-2 gives the full variable domain: GAGVSQTPSNKVTEKGKYVELRCDPISGHTALYWYRQSLGQGPEFLIYFQGTGAADDSGLPNDRFFAVRPEGSVSTLKIQRTERGDSAVYLCASGRTGGMRGELFFGEGSRLTVL.

J is TRBJ1-5 and V is TRBV2; 7 nucleotides line up with TRBD1. The CDR3 runs to 15 residues. CDR1 SNHLY and CDR2 FYNNEI come from the germline V gene. J was trimmed by 7 bases and V by 4 bases; bases with no gene match: 10. CDR3 nucleotide sequence: TGTGCCAGCAGTGTAGAGGGGGCGGTAGGCCAGCCCCAGCATTTT. Its protein product is CASSVEGAVGQPQHF.

This clone was seen only a few times. CDR3 DNA: TGCGCCAGCAGCTTGGATTCTGGAGTGAACACTGAAGCTTTCTTT. Its translation is CASSLDSGVNTEAFF. The chain is built from TRBV5-1 and TRBJ1-1; D is ambiguous. The CDR3 sequence is 15 residues long. V was pared by 0 bases and J by 0 bases, with 9 bases between. The V gene's germline CDR1 is SGHRS and CDR2 YFSETQ. The entire variable domain, with the rest obtained from reference TRBV5-1 and TRBJ1-1, is as follows: KAGVTQTPRYLIKTRGQQVTLSCSPISGHRSVSWYQQTPGQGLQFLFEYFSETQRNKGNFPGRFSGRQFSNSRSEMNVSTLELGDSALYLCASSLDSGVNTEAFFGQGTRLTVV.

The V call is TRBV28, the J call TRBJ2-1, with D perhaps matching TRBD2 (8 bases). V was pared by 5 bases and J by 8 bases, with 19 bases between. The CDR3 is 15 amino acids. Germline V gene sequence: CDR1 MDHEN, CDR2 SYDVKM. In DNA form, the CDR3 reads TGTGCCAGCAGTACGCCGGGACTAGGGGGCGATGAGCAGTTCTTC. It codes for CASSTPGLGGDEQFF.

This chain connects TRBV11-3 to TRBJ2-1, with 10 bases aligning to TRBD2. The V and J ends lost 5 bases and 5 bases, in that order; junction bases with no gene match: 9. The CDR3 is 16 amino acids. Germline lookup yields CDR1 SGHNT and CDR2 YENEEA. The CDR3 loop is CASSLGPLAGHNEQFF. DNA for the CDR3: TGTGCCAGCAGCCTAGGGCCACTAGCGGGGCACAATGAGCAGTTCTTC.

The chain uses TRBV2 and TRBJ2-7; tentatively, D is TRBD1 (5 bases). Germline lookup yields CDR1 SNHLY and CDR2 FYNNEI. V lost 10 bases and J lost 2, with 15 bases in between. The CDR3 extends over 13 amino acids. The chain's CDR3 is CATQGVGAYEQYF. CDR3 nucleotide sequence: TGTGCCACCCAAGGGGTAGGAGCCTACGAGCAGTACTTC.

The chain joins TRBV11-2 to TRBJ2-7; 8 positions agree with TRBD1. Germline CDR1 SGHAT, CDR2 FQNNGV. The CDR3 covers 15 residues. Trimming cost V 5 bases and J 3 bases; bases outside gene matches: 9. The CDR3 sequence: CASSPGQGAIYEQYF. The CDR3 DNA reads TGTGCCAGCAGCCCAGGACAGGGAGCTATCTACGAGCAGTACTTC.

The chain carries TRBV7-2 and TRBJ1-5; D is ambiguous. This CDR3 comprises 13 residues. Germline assignment: CDR1 SGHTA and CDR2 FQGNSA. Trimming stripped 3 bases from V and 1 base from J, with 4 bases between. CDR3 DNA sequence: TGTGCCAGCAGCTTCACAAGCAATCAGCCCCAGCATTTT. It is translated as CASSFTSNQPQHF.

This clone showed up just once. The chain joins TRBV19 to TRBJ1-1; D is undetermined. The CDR3 length is 12 residues. Looked up from germline, CDR1 is LNHDA and CDR2 is SQIVND (reference sequence). Trimming removed 7 bases at V and 1 base at J, with 7 bases between. This CDR3 reads CASTPGNTEAFF. CDR3 DNA: TGTGCCAGTACTCCAGGGAACACTGAAGCTTTCTTT. The entire variable domain, with the rest obtained from reference TRBV19 and TRBJ1-1, is as follows: DGGITQSPKYLFRKEGQNVTLSCEQNLNHDAMYWYRQDPGQGLRLIYYSQIVNDFQKGDIAEGYSVSREKKESFPLTVTSAQKNPTAFYLCASTPGNTEAFFGQGTRLTVV.

Only one count was recorded for this clone. The rearrangement joins TRBV28 to TRBJ1-1, with D tentatively TRBD1 (6 bases). Germline values: CDR1 MDHEN, CDR2 SYDVKM. This CDR3 has 14 residues. Trimming removed 4 bases at V and 0 bases at J, with 9 bases between. The CDR3 sequence: CASSYDRLNTEAFF. The CDR3 DNA reads TGTGCCAGCAGTTACGACAGGCTGAACACTGAAGCTTTCTTT.

This chain connects TRBV7-6 to TRBJ2-2; weak D call: TRBD1 (6 bases). Germline V lookup: CDR1 SGHVS, CDR2 FNYEAQ. V was trimmed by 5 bases and J by 5 bases, leaving 18 bases between them. The CDR3 contains 16 residues. CDR3 sequence reads: CASSQTGTRGTGELFF. CDR3 DNA: TGTGCCAGCAGCCAAACCGGGACACGAGGGACCGGGGAGCTGTTTTTT.

This sequence joins TRBV7-8 and TRBJ2-3; 11 nucleotides line up with TRBD2. CDR1 is SGHVS, CDR2 FQNEAQ, per germline. Trimming removed 5 bases from V and 6 bases from J; junction bases left unmatched: 4. The CDR3 loop spans 14 amino acids. The CDR3 protein is CASSTSGGSDTQYF. CDR3 sequence (DNA): TGTGCCAGCAGCACTAGCGGGGGTTCCGATACGCAGTATTTT.

The rearrangement joins TRBV6-5 to TRBJ1-2; 9 positions agree with TRBD1. This CDR3 region has 14 residues. V shed 0 bases, J shed 8 bases, and the junction held 4 bases outside the gene matches. Germline CDR1 is MNHEY and CDR2 is SVGAGI. The CDR3 bases are TGTGCCAGCAGTTACTCTCCGGACAGGGGAGGCTACACCTTC. This gives the protein CASSYSPDRGGYTF.

Regarding this clone: The same CDR3 arises from other DNA sequences in this sample as well. The V call is TRBV7-3, the J call TRBJ2-1; 12 nucleotides align to TRBD2. J was trimmed by 2 bases and V by 5 bases; bases with no gene match: 1. Germline values: CDR1 SGHTA, CDR2 FQGTGA. CDR3 length: 15 amino acids. The CDR3 loop is CASSLAGGPYNEQFF. The CDR3 region has the DNA TGTGCCAGCAGCCTAGCGGGGGGGCCCTACAATGAGCAGTTCTTC.

The chain's CDR3 is CASSLSGTGAWHF. In DNA, the CDR3 is TGTGCCAGCAGTTTATCGGGGACAGGCGCTTGGCATTTT. The chain joins TRBV27 to TRBJ1-5; 8 bases line up with TRBD1. The V and J ends lost 0 bases and 15 bases, in that order; junction bases with no gene match: 7. This CDR3 contains 13 residues. The germline CDR1 and CDR2 sequences are MNHEY and SMNVEV (reference sequence).

The chain joins TRBV19 to TRBJ1-3; D uncertain. This CDR3 spans 16 amino acids. V dropped 1 base and J dropped 0 bases, with 10 bases sitting between them. CDR1 and CDR2 (germline): LNHDA, SQIVND (reference sequence). The CDR3 DNA follows: TGTGCCAGTAGTATAGTGCCCAGGATCTCTGGAAACACCATATATTTT. It codes for CASSIVPRISGNTIYF. Full variable domain (rest looked up from reference TRBV19 and TRBJ1-3): DGGITQSPKYLFRKEGQNVTLSCEQNLNHDAMYWYRQDPGQGLRLIYYSQIVNDFQKGDIAEGYSVSREKKESFPLTVTSAQKNPTAFYLCASSIVPRISGNTIYFGEGSWLTVV.

This chain joins TRBV7-8 and TRBJ2-3; D gene unclear. With 2 bases removed from V and 1 base from J, the gap between germline ends came to 13 bases. The CDR3 totals 16 residues. The V gene's germline CDR1 is SGHVS and CDR2 FQNEAQ. CDR3: CASSLRLGSGTDTQYF. The CDR3 DNA reads as TGTGCCAGCAGCTTAAGACTCGGGTCGGGCACAGATACGCAGTATTTT.

The CDR3 coding sequence is TGTGCCAGCAGCCCAACCGGACAGGGGTTCACCGGGGAGCTGTTTTTT. Translated, it gives CASSPTGQGFTGELFF. The V gene is TRBV3-1 (or the pseudogene TRBV3-2), the J gene TRBJ2-2, with TRBD1 matching over 9 bases. CDR1 is LGHDT and CDR2 is YNNKEL in the germline V gene (reference sequence). Germline trimming cut 4 bases from V and 4 bases from J; bases unmatched to any gene: 7. This CDR3 is 16 amino acids long.